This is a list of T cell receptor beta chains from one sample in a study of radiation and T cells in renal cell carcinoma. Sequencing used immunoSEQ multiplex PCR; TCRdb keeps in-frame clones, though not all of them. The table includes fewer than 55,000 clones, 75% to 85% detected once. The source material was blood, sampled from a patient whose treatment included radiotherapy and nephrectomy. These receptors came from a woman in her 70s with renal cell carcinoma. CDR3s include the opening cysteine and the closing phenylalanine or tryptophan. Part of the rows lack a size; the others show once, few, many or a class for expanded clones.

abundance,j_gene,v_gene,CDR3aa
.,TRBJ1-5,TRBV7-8,CASSLSASGDQPQHF
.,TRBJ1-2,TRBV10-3,CAISEPGTKGYTF
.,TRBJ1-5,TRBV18,CASSPGGIQPQHF
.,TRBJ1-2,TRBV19,CASSIGPTYGYTF
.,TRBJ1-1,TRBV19,CASSSSAGLPNTEAFF
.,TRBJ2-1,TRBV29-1,CSVIGVFNEQFF
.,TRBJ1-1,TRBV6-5,CASSMNDGNTEAFF
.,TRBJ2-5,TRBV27,CASSLRGGETQYF
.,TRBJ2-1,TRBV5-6,CASSFRRSSYNEQFF
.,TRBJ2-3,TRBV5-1,CASSPGTGGGSTDTQYF
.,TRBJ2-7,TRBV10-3,CAISWAGLDPNEQYF
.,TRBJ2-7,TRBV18,CASSSGLEDEQYF
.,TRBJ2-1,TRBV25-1,CASSETTGAANEQFF
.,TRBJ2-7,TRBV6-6,CASRRGYVEQYF
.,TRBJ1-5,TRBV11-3,CASSLAPGKINQPQHF
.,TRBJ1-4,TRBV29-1,CSALDRASANEKLFF
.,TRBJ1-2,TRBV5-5,CASTLGPSGKNYDYTF
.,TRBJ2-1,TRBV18,CASYRPGDEQFF
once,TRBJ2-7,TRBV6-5,CASSYEGAPTSEQYF
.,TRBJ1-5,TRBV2,CASSEGQGGQPQHF
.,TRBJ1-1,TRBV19,CASTLGAGGTEAFF
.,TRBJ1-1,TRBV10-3,CATYTGSSEAFF
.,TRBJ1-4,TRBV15,CATSRDSGGGQKLFF
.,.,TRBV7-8,CASSLVLGMNEQYF
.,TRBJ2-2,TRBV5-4,CASSPGLVNTGELFF
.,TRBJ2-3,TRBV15,CATSSRSGGATRATQYF